This TCR beta chain derives from a study of CD4 T cells in relation to SARS-CoV-2 and coronaviruses. General observations from the study: Memory recall responses, not primary responses primed in culture, are what the assay detects.

Deep TCR-beta sequencing used DNA from uncultured naive and memory CD4+ T cells. Method: immunoSEQ multiplex PCR; TCRdb's copy keeps in-frame clones and lacks some. Among tens of thousands of clones, just over 90% were seen once, and the ten largest hold 0.3% to 0.5%. CD4 enrichment then naive enrichment separated naive from memory CD4+ cells. Concerning this clone itself: No antigen is known for it.

Germline V gene data show CDR1 as SGHNT and CDR2 as YENEEA. Deletions cut 5 bases from V and 1 base from J, with 12 bases between. The CDR3 sequence is 14 residues long. The clonotype comes from an adult with COVID-19. The chain has TRBV11-3 and TRBJ2-7; TRBD2 might be the D (6 bases). The sample taken for sequencing was naive CD4+ T cells from PBMCs. Subset noted: naive CD4+ T cells isolated by negative enrichment. The CDR3 sequence is CASSPGRGSYEQYF. The CDR3 nucleotides are TGTGCCAGCAGCCCCGGGAGAGGATCCTACGAGCAGTACTTC.